The rows below give T cell receptor beta chains drawn from one sample of a study of blood T cell repertoires in COVID-19. TCRdb's table, derived via immunoSEQ multiplex PCR, lists solely in-frame clones and lacks some. The table shows approximately 90,000 clones, with around 87% occurring only once. Source material: peripheral blood. These receptors were collected from a human donor with acute or convalescent COVID-19. The donor label of this sample is uncertain. The CDR3 runs from the conserved cysteine through the conserved F or W. The D gene is left open where the match is weak. Clone size appears in some rows only: once, few, many, or a class for an expanded clone.

TRBJ1-3 . TRBV7-2 . CASSSSGVGNTIYF TGTGCCAGCAGCTCGTCGGGAGTCGGAAACACCATATATTTT
TRBJ1-4 . TRBV6-6 . CAIEGGEKLFF TGTGCCATCGAGGGGGGGGAAAAACTGTTTTTT
TRBJ1-1 once TRBV9 TRBD1 CASSTRQGYTEAFF TGTGCCAGCAGCACAAGACAGGGCTACACTGAAGCTTTCTTT
TRBJ2-5 . TRBV9 TRBD1 CASSVGQGWETQYF TGTGCCAGCAGCGTGGGACAGGGATGGGAGACCCAGTACTTC
TRBJ2-1 . TRBV19 TRBD1 CASSIRGTGTTYNEQFF TGTGCCAGTAGTATACGGGGGACAGGGACCACTTACAATGAGCAGTTCTTC
TRBJ2-3 . TRBV29-1 TRBD2 CSVRSSGITDTQYF TGCAGCGTTCGGTCTAGCGGAATCACAGATACGCAGTATTTT
TRBJ1-4 . TRBV18 TRBD1 CASSQEGAPATNEKLFF TGTGCCAGCTCACAGGAGGGGGCCCCCGCAACTAATGAAAAACTGTTTTTT
TRBJ1-1 few TRBV16 . CASRHNRDTEAFF TGTGCCAGCAGACACAACAGGGATACTGAAGCTTTCTTT
TRBJ2-7 . TRBV10-3 TRBD2 CAISETSTPGGFGYEQYF TGTGCCATCAGTGAGACTTCTACCCCCGGGGGGTTTGGGTACGAGCAGTACTTC
TRBJ1-1 many TRBV19 . CASKNTGYPLEAFF TGTGCCAGTAAGAACACAGGTTACCCCCTTGAAGCTTTCTTT
TRBJ1-4 . TRBV30 . CAWSARPGVEKLFF TGTGCCTGGAGTGCCAGGCCCGGGGTTGAAAAACTGTTTTTT
TRBJ2-7 . TRBV7-2 . CASSLGQPYEQYF TGTGCCAGCAGCTTAGGACAGCCCTACGAGCAGTACTTC
TRBJ1-5 . TRBV6-5 TRBD1 CAITRQGNQPQHF TGTGCCATTACGCGACAGGGGAATCAGCCCCAGCATTTT
TRBJ1-6 . TRBV19 . CASSARGTNSPLHF TGTGCCAGTAGTGCCAGGGGTACGAATTCACCCCTCCACTTT
TRBJ2-1 once TRBV6-6 TRBD1 CASTPTSGQGYNEQFF TGTGCCAGCACCCCCACATCGGGACAGGGCTACAATGAGCAGTTCTTC
TRBJ1-1 . TRBV7-2 TRBD1 CASSVYRGTEAFF TGTGCCAGCAGCGTATACAGGGGCACTGAAGCTTTCTTT
TRBJ1-1 . TRBV5-4 . CASSFQGSVTEAFF TGTGCCAGCAGTTTCCAGGGAAGTGTAACTGAAGCTTTCTTT
TRBJ1-5 . TRBV12-3/TRBV12-4 . CASSRQVRQPQHF TGTGCCAGCAGTAGACAGGTGCGCCAGCCCCAGCATTTT
TRBJ2-5 . TRBV10-3 . CAISAGQETQYF TGTGCCATCAGTGCAGGCCAAGAGACCCAGTACTTC
TRBJ1-4 . TRBV15 . CATSRGESNGGEKLFF TGTGCCACCAGCAGAGGAGAGTCCAACGGGGGTGAAAAACTGTTTTTT
TRBJ1-4 . TRBV18 TRBD1 CASSPTGQGEKLFF TGTGCCAGCTCACCGACAGGGCAGGGGGAAAAACTGTTTTTT
TRBJ1-5 . TRBV3-1/TRBV3-2 . CASSLGTYDQPQHF TGTGCCAGCAGCCTCGGGACATATGATCAGCCCCAGCATTTT
TRBJ1-5 . TRBV21-1 . CASSKWVRIGSNQPQHF TGTGCCAGCAGCAAATGGGTCAGGATTGGGAGCAATCAGCCCCAGCATTTT
TRBJ1-5 . TRBV28 TRBD1 CASRGTGVRNQPQHF TGTGCCAGCAGAGGGACAGGGGTCCGCAATCAGCCCCAGCATTTT
TRBJ1-2 . TRBV24-1 . CATTAGDSYGYTF TGTGCCACCACCGCCGGGGATTCGTATGGCTACACCTTC
TRBJ2-5 . TRBV19 . CASSNYIGGQGTQYF TGTGCCAGTAGCAATTATATAGGAGGTCAAGGGACCCAGTACTTC
TRBJ1-4 few TRBV19 . CASSIRRHLSTNEKLFF TGTGCCAGTAGTATACGCCGACACCTATCAACTAATGAAAAACTGTTTTTT
TRBJ2-7 few TRBV28 TRBD1 CASSRAGTGSYEQYF TGTGCCAGCAGCAGGGCGGGGACAGGGAGCTACGAGCAGTACTTC
TRBJ2-1 . TRBV28 TRBD1 CASSLRQGAYNEQFF TGTGCCAGCAGTTTACGACAGGGTGCCTACAATGAGCAGTTCTTC
TRBJ2-2 few TRBV7-3 . CASSLEGANTGELFF TGTGCCAGCAGCTTAGAAGGGGCTAACACCGGGGAGCTGTTTTTT
TRBJ2-5 . TRBV4-3 . CASSQDPEALKETQYF TGCGCCAGCAGCCAAGATCCCGAGGCTCTTAAAGAGACCCAGTACTTC